This T cell receptor beta chain was observed in a study of cytomegalovirus exposure and HLA in healthy donors. Overall study context: Most genotyped donors, approximately 81% of around 370, had Caucasian-associated genetic ancestry.

The PCR used 60 Vbeta and 13 Jbeta primers. Using immunoSEQ multiplex PCR, the repertoire was profiled, and TCRdb retains in-frame clones only, with some absent. Of about 110,000 clones in the sample, about 81% were seen once. As for this clone: In the same sample, other DNA sequences code for this CDR3.

Germline CDR1 is SEHNR and CDR2 is FQNEAQ (reference sequence). CDR3 length equals 11 residues. V was clipped by 1 base and J by 8 bases, with 5 bases between them. The genes are TRBV7-9 and TRBJ1-1, with D unresolved. This TCR came from a male donor in good health and CMV-seropositive. The material sequenced was PBMCs. Here the CDR3 reads CASSLGGEAFF. The DNA for the CDR3 is TGTGCCAGCAGCTTAGGAGGCGAAGCTTTCTTT.